Listed below are T cell receptor beta chains from one sample, sequenced in a study of blood T cell repertoires in COVID-19. Sequencing was performed with immunoSEQ multiplex PCR; in TCRdb, only in-frame clones are kept and a portion is missing. The data contain 30,000 to 40,000 clones, 75% to 90% of them singletons. Sequenced material: peripheral blood. The receptor set was obtained from a man in his sixties with active or convalescent COVID-19. Both conserved end residues are part of each CDR3. A D gene is named only where the DNA matches it firmly. A row's size may be missing; if present it is once, few, many or a size class.

V gene	D gene	clone size	J gene	CDR3 DNA	CDR3 protein
TRBV19	NA	NA	TRBJ2-5	TGTGCCAGTAGTATTTCCCCGGAAGCGGGCCAGTACTTC	CASSISPEAGQYF
TRBV2	NA	once	TRBJ2-1	TGTGCCAGCAGTGAAGACACTGAGCAGTTCTTC	CASSEDTEQFF
TRBV19	NA	NA	TRBJ2-6	TGTGCCAGTAGTATAGGAGGTCTCTCGGGGGCCAACGTCCTGACTTTC	CASSIGGLSGANVLTF
TRBV7-9	NA	NA	TRBJ2-5	TGTGCCAGCAATGGAGGGACCACGAGAGAGACCCAGTACTTC	CASNGGTTRETQYF
TRBV5-6	TRBD2	NA	TRBJ2-1	TGTGCCAGCAGCTTTACCGGGACTAACAACTACAATGAGCAGTTCTTC	CASSFTGTNNYNEQFF
TRBV4-3	TRBD2	NA	TRBJ2-2	TGCGCCAGCAGCCGAGGACTAGCGACGAACACCGGGGAGCTGTTTTTT	CASSRGLATNTGELFF
TRBV2	NA	NA	TRBJ1-3	TGTGCCAGCAGTGCGACAGGTTTCTCTGGAAACACCATATATTTT	CASSATGFSGNTIYF
TRBV5-6	TRBD1	NA	TRBJ1-1	TGTGCCAGCAGCACTAGGACAGGTTTTGAAGCTTTCTTT	CASSTRTGFEAFF
TRBV5-1	NA	NA	TRBJ1-1	TGCGCCAGCAGCTTACGGGAGTCTATAGATACTGAAGCTTTCTTT	CASSLRESIDTEAFF
TRBV3-1/TRBV3-2	NA	NA	TRBJ2-5	TGTGCCAGCAGCCAAGACCAGGGGTTTCAAGAGACCCAGTACTTC	CASSQDQGFQETQYF
TRBV10-1	TRBD2	few	TRBJ2-5	TGCGCCAGCAGTGAGCCGGGCCTAGCGGGAGGTCCCTACCAAGAGACCCAGTACTTC	CASSEPGLAGGPYQETQYF
TRBV4-3	NA	NA	TRBJ2-3	TGCGCCAGCAGCCAAGATTTAGGCTCCGAGGAGACAGATACGCAGTATTTT	CASSQDLGSEETDTQYF
TRBV4-1	NA	NA	TRBJ1-3	TGCGCCAGCAGCCAAGATCCCCAGGCCGGAAACACCATATATTTT	CASSQDPQAGNTIYF
TRBV25-1	NA	NA	TRBJ2-1	TGTGCCAGCAGTGGAGGTGGGAGTAATGAGCAGTTCTTC	CASSGGGSNEQFF
TRBV4-1	TRBD2	NA	TRBJ2-1	TGCGCCAGCAGCCGGGAGGCTAGCGGGGTTCAGTGGTCCTACAATGAGCAGTTCTTC	CASSREASGVQWSYNEQFF
TRBV10-3	TRBD1	few	TRBJ1-5	TGTGCCATCAGTGAAGAGGCAGGGGGTTCTCATCAGCCCCAGCATTTT	CAISEEAGGSHQPQHF
TRBV19	TRBD1	NA	TRBJ2-1	TGTGCCAGTAGCCTCGGACAGGGAAAAGACAATGAGCAGTTCTTC	CASSLGQGKDNEQFF
TRBV25-1	TRBD2	NA	TRBJ2-1	TGTGCCAGCAGTGACCCGAACACTAGCGGGAGTAGGAATGAGCAGTTCTTC	CASSDPNTSGSRNEQFF
TRBV5-4	NA	NA	TRBJ2-2	TGTGCCAGCAGCTCAGGACAGATCGGGGAGCTGTTTTTT	CASSSGQIGELFF
TRBV11-3	TRBD1	NA	TRBJ2-1	TGTGCCAGCAGCCACAGGACAGGGCCTTCCGATGAGCAGTTCTTC	CASSHRTGPSDEQFF
TRBV6-7	NA	NA	TRBJ1-4	TGTGCCACCCCGGGGAGCCCTAAGGTAACTAATGAAAAACTGTTTTTT	CATPGSPKVTNEKLFF
TRBV5-5	TRBD1	once	TRBJ1-5	TGTGCCAGCAGCGCGGGACAGATTAATCAGCCCCAGCATTTT	CASSAGQINQPQHF
TRBV13	TRBD1	NA	TRBJ1-4	TGTGCCAGCAGCTCGAGAGGGACAGGGAGTAGTGAAAAACTGTTTTTT	CASSSRGTGSSEKLFF
TRBV6-1	NA	once	TRBJ1-6	TGTGCCAGCAGTGAAGTAATTCGGGATTCACCCCTCCACTTT	CASSEVIRDSPLHF
TRBV24-1	TRBD2	NA	TRBJ2-1	TGTGCCACCAGGGACGCGGGGAGGGGTACGAATGAGCAGTTCTTC	CATRDAGRGTNEQFF
TRBV19	NA	NA	TRBJ1-1	TGTGCCAGTACGGCGGCGTATTGGACTGAAGCTTTCTTT	CASTAAYWTEAFF
TRBV18	NA	NA	TRBJ2-1	TGTGCCAGCTCATCCCGACAGGACTACAATGAGCAGTTCTTC	CASSSRQDYNEQFF
TRBV5-1	NA	few	TRBJ2-3	TGCGCCAGCAGCCCTGGACAGCCCAGCACAGATACGCAGTATTTT	CASSPGQPSTDTQYF